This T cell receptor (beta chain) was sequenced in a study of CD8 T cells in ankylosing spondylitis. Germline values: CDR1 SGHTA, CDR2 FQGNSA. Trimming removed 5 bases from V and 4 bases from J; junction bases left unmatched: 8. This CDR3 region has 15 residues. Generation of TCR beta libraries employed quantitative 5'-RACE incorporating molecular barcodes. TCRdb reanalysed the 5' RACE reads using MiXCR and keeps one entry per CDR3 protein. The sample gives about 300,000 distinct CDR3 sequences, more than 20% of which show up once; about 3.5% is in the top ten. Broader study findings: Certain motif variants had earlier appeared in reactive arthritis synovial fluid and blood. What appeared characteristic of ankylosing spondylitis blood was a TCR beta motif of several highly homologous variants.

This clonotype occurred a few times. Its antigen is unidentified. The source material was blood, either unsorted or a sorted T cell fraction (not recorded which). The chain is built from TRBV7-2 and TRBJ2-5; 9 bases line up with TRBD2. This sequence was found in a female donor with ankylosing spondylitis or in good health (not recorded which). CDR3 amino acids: CASSIDSGSLETQYF. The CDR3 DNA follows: TGTGCCAGCAGCATTGATAGCGGGAGCCTAGAGACCCAGTACTTC.